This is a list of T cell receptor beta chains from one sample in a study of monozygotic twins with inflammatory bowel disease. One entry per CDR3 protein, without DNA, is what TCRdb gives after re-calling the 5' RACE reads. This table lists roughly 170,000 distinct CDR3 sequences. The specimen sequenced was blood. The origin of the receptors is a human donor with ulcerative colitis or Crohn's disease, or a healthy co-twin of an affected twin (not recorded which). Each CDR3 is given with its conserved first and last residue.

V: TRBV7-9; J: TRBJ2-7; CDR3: CASSSSGQYEQYF
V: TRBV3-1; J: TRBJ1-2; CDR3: CASSPLGPNYGYTF
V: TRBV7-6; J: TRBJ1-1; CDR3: CASSLAGGYVNTEAFF
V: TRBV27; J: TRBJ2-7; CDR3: CASRGLANEQYF
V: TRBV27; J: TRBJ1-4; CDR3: CASSGIGTNEKLFF
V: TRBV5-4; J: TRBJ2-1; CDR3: CASSLDQGPSSYNEQFF
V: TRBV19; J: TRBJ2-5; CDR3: CASSGDTVTLQETQYF
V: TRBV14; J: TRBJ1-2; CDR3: CASSVGPTYGYTF
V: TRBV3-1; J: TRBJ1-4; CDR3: CASSLGRTGKLFF
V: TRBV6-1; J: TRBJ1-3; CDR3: CASSEAGTTSGNTIYF
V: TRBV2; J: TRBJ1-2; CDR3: CASLEGVDGGYTF
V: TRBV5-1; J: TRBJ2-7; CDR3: CASSLEGEYEQYF
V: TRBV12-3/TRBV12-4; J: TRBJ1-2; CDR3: CASSLDRFNYGYTF
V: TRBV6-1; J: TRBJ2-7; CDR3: CASSEIGYAGSF
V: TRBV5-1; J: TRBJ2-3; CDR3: CASSLVAASTDTQYF
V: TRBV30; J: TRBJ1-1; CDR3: CAWSVALWDRNTEAFF
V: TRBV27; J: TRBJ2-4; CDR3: CASSLLTGAREAKNIQYF
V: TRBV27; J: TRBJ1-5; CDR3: CASSASFGYTPQHF
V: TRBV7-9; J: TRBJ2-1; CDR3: CASSSNGGRYNEQFF
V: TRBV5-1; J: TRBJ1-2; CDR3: CASSLASTANYGYTF
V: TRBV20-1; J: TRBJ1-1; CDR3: CSARDIGTGQKAFF
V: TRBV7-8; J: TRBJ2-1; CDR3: CASSLMWDRGPVF
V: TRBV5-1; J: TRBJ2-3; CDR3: CASGGDFYTDTQYF
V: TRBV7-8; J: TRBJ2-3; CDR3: CASSFGTGSTDTQYF
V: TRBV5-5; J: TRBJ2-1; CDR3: CASSSDRGSEQFF
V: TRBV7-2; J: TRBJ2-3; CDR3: CASSSGTRYTQYF
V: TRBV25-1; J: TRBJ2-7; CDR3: CASSATGQGAGSSYEQYF
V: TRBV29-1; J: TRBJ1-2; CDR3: CSVRGMVYGYTF
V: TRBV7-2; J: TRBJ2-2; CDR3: CASSLDPGELFF
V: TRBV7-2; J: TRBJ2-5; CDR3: CASSLSGQGETQYF
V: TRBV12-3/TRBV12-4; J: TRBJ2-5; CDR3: CASSPGGSETQYF
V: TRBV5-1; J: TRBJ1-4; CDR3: CASSWGDGNEKLFF
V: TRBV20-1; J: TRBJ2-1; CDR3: CSASPGGGVGEQFF
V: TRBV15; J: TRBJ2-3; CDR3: CATSRDWGARDTQYF
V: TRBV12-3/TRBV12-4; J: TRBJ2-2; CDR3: CASSTTVAGELFF